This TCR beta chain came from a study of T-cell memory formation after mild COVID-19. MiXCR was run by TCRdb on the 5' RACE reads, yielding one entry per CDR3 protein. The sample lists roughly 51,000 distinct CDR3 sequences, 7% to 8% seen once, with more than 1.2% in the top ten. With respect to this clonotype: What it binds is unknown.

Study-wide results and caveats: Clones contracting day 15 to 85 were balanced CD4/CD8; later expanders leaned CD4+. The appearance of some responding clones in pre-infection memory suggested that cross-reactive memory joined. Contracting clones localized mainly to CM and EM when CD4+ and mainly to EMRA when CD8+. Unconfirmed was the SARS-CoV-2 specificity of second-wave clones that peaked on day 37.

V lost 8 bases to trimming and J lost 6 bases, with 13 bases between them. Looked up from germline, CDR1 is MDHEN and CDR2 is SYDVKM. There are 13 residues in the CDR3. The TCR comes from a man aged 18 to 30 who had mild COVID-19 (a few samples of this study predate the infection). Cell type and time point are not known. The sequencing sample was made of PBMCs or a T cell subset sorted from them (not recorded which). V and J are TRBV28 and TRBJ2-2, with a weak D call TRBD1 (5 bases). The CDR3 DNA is TGTGCCAGCTTGAACAGGTTCGCCGGGGAGCTGTTTTTT. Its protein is CASLNRFAGELFF.